A single sample gave rise to the 18 T cell receptor beta chains below, sequenced in a study of blood T cell repertoires in COVID-19. Clones were read by immunoSEQ multiplex PCR, and TCRdb kept only the in-frame ones, dropping some. The sample has under 350,000 clones, about 86% seen once. Sequencing was performed on PBMCs or T cells enriched from blood (not recorded which). Source of these receptors: a woman aged 40 to 50 with acute COVID-19.

The table lists this clone with a count of one. This chain links TRBV27 with TRBJ2-5; D not certain. V was cut by 6 bases and J by 1 base, with 12 bases left in between. Germline V CDR1 and CDR2: MNHEY, SMNVEV (reference sequence). This CDR3 contains 14 residues. CDR3 in DNA: TGTGCCAGCAGCCCGCTACCGTCCCAAGAGACCCAGTACTTC. Translation: CASSPLPSQETQYF.

The gene calls are TRBV5-1 and TRBJ1-2; D remains ambiguous. The CDR3 contains 18 residues. With 0 bases removed from V and 4 bases from J, the gap between germline ends came to 22 bases. Germline CDR1 and CDR2: SGHRS and YFSETQ. Written as DNA, the CDR3 is TGCGCCAGCAGCTTGGATCCGGGGAGGTCGCGGGCGAGCTATGGCTACACCTTC. Translating it yields CASSLDPGRSRASYGYTF. Full variable domain (missing parts from reference TRBV5-1 and TRBJ1-2): KAGVTQTPRYLIKTRGQQVTLSCSPISGHRSVSWYQQTPGQGLQFLFEYFSETQRNKGNFPGRFSGRQFSNSRSEMNVSTLELGDSALYLCASSLDPGRSRASYGYTFGSGTRLTVV.

This clone was found once. The gene calls are TRBV6-6 and TRBJ1-6; the D gene is possibly TRBD1 (5 bases). Per germline, CDR1 MNHNY and CDR2 SVGAGI (reference sequence). V lost 5 bases and J 8 bases, leaving 16 bases between the germline ends. The CDR3 sequence is 15 residues long. In DNA, the CDR3 is TGTGCCAGCAGTCCCCTGGAGGGAGGGGATTCACCCCTCCACTTT. Translating it yields CASSPLEGGDSPLHF.

The J gene is TRBJ1-2, the V gene TRBV20-1, with no clear D. V gave up 5 bases and J gave up 6 bases, with 10 bases separating them. CDR1 is DFQATT, CDR2 SNEGSKA, per germline (reference sequence). The CDR3 spans 11 residues. CDR3: CSAFSSDGYTF. The CDR3, as DNA: TGCAGTGCTTTCTCTAGTGATGGCTACACCTTC.

The J gene is TRBJ1-5, the V gene TRBV21-1; the table's TRBD1 call for D was not verified on the DNA. TRBV21-1 is described as a pseudogene. The CDR3 spans 15 residues. CDR3 sequence reads: CASSKKAGPNQPQHF. Written as DNA, the CDR3 is TGTGCCAGCAGCAAAAAGGCAGGGCCCAATCAGCCCCAGCATTTT.

This clone was seen once. This chain uses TRBV10-3 with TRBJ2-3; 8 nucleotides line up with TRBD1. V was pared by 6 bases and J by 1 base, with 6 bases of the junction left unmatched. Germline-derived CDR1 and CDR2 are ENHRY and SYGVKD. The CDR3 is 15 amino acids. As DNA, the CDR3 is TGTGCCATCAGATCTGGACAGGGTCGCACAGATACGCAGTATTTT. Translating gives CAIRSGQGRTDTQYF.

This chain joins TRBV19 and TRBJ1-2; no clear D gene. Germline V CDR1 and CDR2: LNHDA, SQIVND (reference sequence). V was cut by 2 bases and J by 4 bases, with 8 bases left in between. This CDR3 spans 13 amino acids. The CDR3 DNA sequence: TGTGCCAGTAGTATACAGGTCCTCTATGGCTACACCTTC. Protein product: CASSIQVLYGYTF.

Regarding this clone: Mismatch with germline at one junction end may stem from a read error. The chain links TRBV6-2 or TRBV6-3 to TRBJ2-2; no clear D. The V gene's germline CDR1 is MNHEY and CDR2 SVGEGT. This CDR3 has 15 amino acids. The CDR3 spells CASSYSAPNTGELFF. The CDR3 nucleotides are TGTGCCAGCAGCTACTCGGCCCCAAACACCGGGGAGCTGTTTTTT.

J is TRBJ1-1 and V is TRBV12-5; the D gene is possibly TRBD1 (6 bases). The germline V gene encodes CDR1 LGHNT and CDR2 FRNRAP. The CDR3 is 14 residues long. V lost 3 bases and J lost 0, with 8 bases in between. The CDR3 here is CASGLGQMNTEAFF. DNA of the CDR3: TGTGCTAGTGGTTTAGGACAGATGAACACTGAAGCTTTCTTT.

This chain uses TRBV19 with TRBJ2-7; 10 bases map to TRBD1. The germline gives CDR1 LNHDA, CDR2 SQIVND (reference sequence). V lost 6 bases and J lost 4; bases outside the gene matches: 9. The CDR3 has 15 residues. The CDR3 sequence: CASSPSGTGVYEQYF. The CDR3 DNA sequence: TGTGCCAGTAGCCCTTCCGGGACAGGGGTTTACGAGCAGTACTTC.

This chain links TRBV5-1 with TRBJ2-7, with 9 bases aligning to TRBD1. The CDR3 loop spans 15 amino acids. Germline loops: CDR1 SGHRS, CDR2 YFSETQ. The ends lost 2 bases at V and 2 bases at J; junction bases unmatched: 5. The CDR3 nucleotides are TGCGCCAGCAGCTTAAGCACAGGGGGCCCCTACGAGCAGTACTTC. Translation: CASSLSTGGPYEQYF.

The chain has TRBV7-6 and TRBJ2-1; 11 bases match TRBD2. The CDR3 is made up of 18 amino acids. Germline assignment: CDR1 SGHVS and CDR2 FNYEAQ. The junction had 15 bases not matched to a gene; V was cut back by 2 bases and J by 9 bases. The CDR3 region has the DNA TGTGCCAGCAGCTTAACACTAGCGGGGGCCGCAGGACGTGGTGAGCAGTTCTTC. Translation: CASSLTLAGAAGRGEQFF.

J is TRBJ1-5 and V is TRBV18; 7 positions match TRBD1. The germline V gene encodes CDR1 KGHSH and CDR2 LQKENI. J gave up 0 bases and V 3 bases, and 5 bases lay outside the gene matches. The CDR3 has 16 amino acids. The CDR3 nucleotides are TGTGCCAGCTCACCTGAGACAGGGAATAGCAATCAGCCCCAGCATTTT. Protein: CASSPETGNSNQPQHF.

The V and J genes are TRBV7-2 and TRBJ2-7; 7 nucleotides agree with TRBD1. The germline gives CDR1 SGHTA, CDR2 FQGNSA. Germline trimming cut 5 bases from V and 2 bases from J; bases unmatched to any gene: 6. This CDR3 is built from 14 residues. CDR3 amino acids: CASSADRITYEQYF. The CDR3 nucleotides are TGTGCCAGCAGCGCGGACAGGATAACCTACGAGCAGTACTTC.

A remark on this clone: Other nucleotide sequences in the sample specify the same CDR3. The rearrangement uses TRBV28 and TRBJ1-5, with 9 bases lining up with TRBD1. Germline V gene sequence: CDR1 MDHEN, CDR2 SYDVKM. After removal of 6 bases from V and 7 bases from J, the junction contained 7 bases not matched to a gene. The CDR3 is 14 amino acids. Written as DNA, the CDR3 is TGTGCCAGCAGCCCAGGGACAGGGAACCAGCCCCAGCATTTT. This translates into CASSPGTGNQPQHF.

V is TRBV2 and J is TRBJ2-7; 9 nucleotides align to TRBD2. After removal of 0 bases from V and 4 bases from J, the junction contained 19 bases not matched to a gene. This CDR3 has 20 residues. The V gene's germline CDR1 is SNHLY and CDR2 FYNNEI. The CDR3 DNA reads as TGTGCCAGCAGTGAAGCGGGGTGGTTGGGTAGCGGGGGACTACTATACGAGCAGTACTTC. This codes for CASSEAGWLGSGGLLYEQYF.

This clone was recorded once. The chain recombines TRBV7-2 with TRBJ1-1; TRBD1 matches 8 bases. Unmatched junction bases numbered 4, after V lost 6 bases and J lost 1 base. CDR1 is SGHTA and CDR2 is FQGNSA in the germline V gene. The CDR3 is 14 residues long. CDR3 nucleotides: TGTGCCAGCAGGCGGACAGGGTCGAACACTGAAGCTTTCTTT. This sequence encodes CASRRTGSNTEAFF.

The chain recombines TRBV5-6 with TRBJ2-3; 9 bases are a match to TRBD2. This CDR3 is 15 amino acids long. Trimming removed 6 bases from V and 2 bases from J; junction bases left unmatched: 7. CDR1 SGHDT and CDR2 YYEEEE come from the germline V gene. The CDR3 loop reads CASIQRGLATDTQYF. Here the CDR3 DNA reads TGTGCCAGCATCCAAAGGGGACTAGCCACAGATACGCAGTATTTT.